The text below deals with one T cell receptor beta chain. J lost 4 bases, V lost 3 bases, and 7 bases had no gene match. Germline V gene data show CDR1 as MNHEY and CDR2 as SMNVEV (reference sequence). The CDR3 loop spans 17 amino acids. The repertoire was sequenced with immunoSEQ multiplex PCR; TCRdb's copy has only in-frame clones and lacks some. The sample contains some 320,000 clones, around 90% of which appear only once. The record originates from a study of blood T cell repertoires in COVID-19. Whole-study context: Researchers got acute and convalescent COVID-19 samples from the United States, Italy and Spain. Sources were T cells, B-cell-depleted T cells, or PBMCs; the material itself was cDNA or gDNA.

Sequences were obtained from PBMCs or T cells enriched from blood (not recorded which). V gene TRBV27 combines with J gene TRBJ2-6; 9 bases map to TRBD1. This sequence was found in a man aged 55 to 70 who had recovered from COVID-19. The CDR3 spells CASSFFGTGPGANVLTF. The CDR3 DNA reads TGTGCCAGCAGTTTTTTCGGGACAGGGCCCGGGGCCAACGTCCTGACTTTC.